These T cell receptor beta chains were read from a single sample in a study of radiotherapy plus CTLA-4 blockade in lung cancer. Repertoires were generated with immunoSEQ multiplex PCR, while TCRdb's copy carries only in-frame clones and drops some. This table holds about 77,000 clones, roughly 70% found once. Sequences were derived from peripheral blood, sampled from a patient treated with radiotherapy plus ipilimumab. These receptors were taken from a human donor with non-small cell lung cancer whose response to radiotherapy plus ipilimumab could not be evaluated. Both conserved end residues are part of each CDR3.

TRBV18,TRBJ1-3,CASSPTPSPTRNTIYF
TRBV9,TRBJ1-2,CASSPQGAGYGYTF
TRBV6-1,TRBJ1-1,CASKETRTGTEAFF
TRBV28,TRBJ1-6,CASSLYRDVSPLHF
TRBV18,TRBJ1-4,CASSPRGQGDEKLFF
TRBV6-6,TRBJ1-1,CASRSTGDTEAFF
TRBV2,TRBJ2-7,CASNTLAGLYEQYF
TRBV6-5,TRBJ1-1,CASSYSRMNTEAFF
TRBV4-1,TRBJ1-5,CASSHPGQGIQPQHF
TRBV5-1,TRBJ2-7,CASSLDGTPAYEQYF
TRBV11-2,TRBJ2-7,CASSTTSGSSSYEQYF
TRBV21-1,TRBJ1-4,CASSKGDRCATNEKLFF
TRBV5-4,TRBJ1-3,CASSSGIPYSGNTIYF
TRBV11-2,TRBJ2-1,CASSLDILARYNEQFF
TRBV4-3,TRBJ1-6,CASSLQGGGESSYNSPLHF
TRBV6-5,TRBJ2-7,CASMWGEAYEQYF
TRBV6-1,TRBJ1-2,CASSEFPGTAYGYTF
TRBV7-6,TRBJ2-1,CASSLRPAGASYNEQFF
TRBV12-5,TRBJ2-6,CASGLAGAGQSRANVLTF
TRBV11-1,TRBJ2-7,CASSLAGRGKDEQYF
TRBV11-2,TRBJ1-2,CASSSAGYGYTF
TRBV6-5,TRBJ2-7,CASRKQGVYEQYF
TRBV7-2,TRBJ2-7,CASSQQNRYEQYF
TRBV7-2,TRBJ2-3,CASSQGGTAPDTQYF
TRBV27,TRBJ2-7,CASSFGLIYEQYF
TRBV5-1,TRBJ2-3,CASSLGGSLTDTQYF
TRBV5-1,TRBJ2-1,CASNQPGQGAEKTKFF
TRBV7-2,TRBJ2-7,CASSPLYSYEQYF
TRBV5-1,TRBJ2-3,CASSLGTGSDTQYF
TRBV19,TRBJ1-2,CATNPGGTVYGYTF
TRBV9,TRBJ2-1,CASSVQYSGEQFF
TRBV19,TRBJ1-1,CAVIGRGLNTEAFF
TRBV7-3,TRBJ2-2,CASSRGGLTGELFF
TRBV5-1,TRBJ1-5,CASSPGQGNQPQHF
TRBV7-9,TRBJ2-3,CASSLALTQGTDTQYF
TRBV6-1,TRBJ2-7,CASRLNRDYEQYF
TRBV6-5,TRBJ1-1,CASSSPGFAEAFF
TRBV19,TRBJ2-1,CASSLGQNNEQFF
TRBV9,TRBJ1-4,CASSGPGTGGYQATNEKLFF
TRBV4-1,TRBJ1-4,CASSPRQGGIEKLFF
TRBV19,TRBJ1-1,CASVTESRPGNTEAFF
TRBV7-4,TRBJ2-7,CASSARRRGTSYEQYF
TRBV6-5,TRBJ2-7,CASSPTGQGYEQYF
TRBV5-1,NA,CASSLEGLLAGIAETQYF
TRBV21-1,TRBJ2-3,CASSKAWDYNTDTQYF
TRBV28,TRBJ2-7,CASSLSPPNSYEQYF
TRBV6-5,TRBJ2-3,CASRLSGLADTQYF
TRBV5-6,TRBJ2-7,CASSFWGGSYEQYF
TRBV4-1,TRBJ2-7,CASSQGFVQTYEQYF
TRBV28,TRBJ1-1,CASSHPGDEVNTEAFF
TRBV30,TRBJ2-1,CAWGTGGYNEQFF
TRBV9,TRBJ2-1,CASTESGNPYNEQFF